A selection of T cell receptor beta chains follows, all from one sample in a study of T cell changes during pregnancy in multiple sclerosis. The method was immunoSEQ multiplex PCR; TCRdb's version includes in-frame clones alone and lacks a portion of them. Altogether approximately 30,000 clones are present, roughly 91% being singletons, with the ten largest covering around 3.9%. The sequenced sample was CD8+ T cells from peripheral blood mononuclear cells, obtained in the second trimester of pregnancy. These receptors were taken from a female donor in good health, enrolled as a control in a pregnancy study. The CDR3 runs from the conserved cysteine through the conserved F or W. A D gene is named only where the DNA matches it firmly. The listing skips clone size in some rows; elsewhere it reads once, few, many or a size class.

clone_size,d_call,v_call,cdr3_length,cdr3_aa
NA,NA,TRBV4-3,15,CASSQGASTNEKLFF
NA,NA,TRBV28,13,CASSHGRDYEQYF
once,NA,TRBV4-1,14,CASSQHPNTGELFF
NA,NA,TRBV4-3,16,CASSQEAGLSSYEQYF
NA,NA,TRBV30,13,CAWSVTQSGELFF
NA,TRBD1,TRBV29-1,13,CSAPGQGPETQYF
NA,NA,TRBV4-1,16,CASSPLGQGNTGELFF
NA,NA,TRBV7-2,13,CASSPDYFNEQFF
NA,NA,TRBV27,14,CASSPLGQNTEAFF
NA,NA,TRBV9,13,CASSVVSGSGQFF
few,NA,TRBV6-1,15,CASCLGGDHTDTQYF
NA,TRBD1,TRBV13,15,CASSPDRGSAYEQYF
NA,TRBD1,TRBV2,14,CASSEATGGYGYTF
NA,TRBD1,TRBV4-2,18,CASSQDGGQGAPGNTIYF
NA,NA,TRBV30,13,CAWNLLGGYEQYF
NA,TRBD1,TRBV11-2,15,CASSINRGPYTEAFF
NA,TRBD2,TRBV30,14,CAWRGAGEGYEQYF
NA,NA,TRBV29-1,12,CSVTGDNYGYTF
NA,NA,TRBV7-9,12,CASSSFRDEQYF
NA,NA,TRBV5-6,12,CASSSYNQPQHF
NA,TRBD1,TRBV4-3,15,CASSQDGTGNSPLHF
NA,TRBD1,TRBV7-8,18,CASSPGQGTPATNEKLFF
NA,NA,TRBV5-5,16,CASSLEAVSSGNTIYF
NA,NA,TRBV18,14,CASSSGRENYGYTF
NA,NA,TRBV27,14,CASSNSDYNQPQHF
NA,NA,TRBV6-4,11,CASTPDYGYTF
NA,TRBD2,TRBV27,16,CASSLSGGAGSDTQYF
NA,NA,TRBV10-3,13,CAISESSPDTQYF
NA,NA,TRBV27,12,CASVYRGTEAFF
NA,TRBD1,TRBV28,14,CASRYGQGQSPLHF
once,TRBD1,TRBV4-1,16,CASSLPKTGAQETQYF
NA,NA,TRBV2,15,CASSDRDPSNQPQHF
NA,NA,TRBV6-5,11,CASTSGNEAFF
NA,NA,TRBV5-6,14,CASSTGTGADTQYF
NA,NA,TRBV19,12,CASRSGAYEQYF
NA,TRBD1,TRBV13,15,CASTNITGAEETQYF
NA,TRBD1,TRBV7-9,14,CASSKGGSYYGYTF
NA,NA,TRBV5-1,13,CASTGSGDYEQYF
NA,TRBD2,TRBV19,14,CASLGRGGVDEQFF
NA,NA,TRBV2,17,CASSGGWGPDFNTEAFF
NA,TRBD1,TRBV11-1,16,CASSAPWTGTNTEAFF
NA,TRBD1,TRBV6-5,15,CATGTGDISTDTQYF
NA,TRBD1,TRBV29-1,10,CSVVGTVAFF
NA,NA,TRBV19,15,CASSIGSGGNTEAFF
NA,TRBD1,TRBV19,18,CASSMAFSLDRGNYGYTF
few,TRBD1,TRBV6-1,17,CASSEALPGAGGHEQYF
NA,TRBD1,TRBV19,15,CASSKGTGGNQPQHF